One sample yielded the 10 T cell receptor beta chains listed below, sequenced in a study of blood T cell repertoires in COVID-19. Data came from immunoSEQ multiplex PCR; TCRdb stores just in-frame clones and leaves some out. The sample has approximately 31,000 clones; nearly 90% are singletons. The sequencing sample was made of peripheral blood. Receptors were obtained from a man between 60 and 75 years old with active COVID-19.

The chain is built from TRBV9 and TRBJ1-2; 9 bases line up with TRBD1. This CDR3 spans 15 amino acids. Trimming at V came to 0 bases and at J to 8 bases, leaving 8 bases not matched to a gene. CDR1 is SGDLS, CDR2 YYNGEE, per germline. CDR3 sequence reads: CASSVAGTGSGGYTF. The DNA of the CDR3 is TGTGCCAGCAGCGTAGCGGGGACAGGGTCAGGGGGCTACACCTTC.

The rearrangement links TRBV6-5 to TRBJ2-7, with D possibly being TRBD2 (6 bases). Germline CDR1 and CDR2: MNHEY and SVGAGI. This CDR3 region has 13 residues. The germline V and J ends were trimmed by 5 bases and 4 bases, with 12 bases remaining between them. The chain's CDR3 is CASSKRDSYEQYF. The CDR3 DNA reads TGTGCCAGCAGTAAAAGGGACTCTTACGAGCAGTACTTC.

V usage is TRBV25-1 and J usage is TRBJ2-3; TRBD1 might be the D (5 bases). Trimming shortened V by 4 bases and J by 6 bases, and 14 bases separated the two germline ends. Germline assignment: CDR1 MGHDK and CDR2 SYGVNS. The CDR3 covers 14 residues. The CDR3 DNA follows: TGTGCCAGCAGTGTAAGGGGAACTGGGGATACGCAGTATTTT. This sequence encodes CASSVRGTGDTQYF.

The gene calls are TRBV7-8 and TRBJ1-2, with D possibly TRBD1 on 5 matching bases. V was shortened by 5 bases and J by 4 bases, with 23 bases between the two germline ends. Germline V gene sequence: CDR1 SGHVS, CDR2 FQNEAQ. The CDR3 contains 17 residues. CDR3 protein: CASSPRNGQRGLYGYTF. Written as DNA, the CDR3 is TGTGCCAGCAGCCCAAGAAATGGCCAGCGGGGCCTCTATGGCTACACCTTC.

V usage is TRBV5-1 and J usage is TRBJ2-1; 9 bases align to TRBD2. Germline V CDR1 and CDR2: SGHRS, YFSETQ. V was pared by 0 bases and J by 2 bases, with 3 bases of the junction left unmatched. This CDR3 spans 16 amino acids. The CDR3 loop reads CASSLAASGAYNEQFF. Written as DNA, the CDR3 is TGCGCCAGCAGCTTGGCGGCTAGCGGGGCCTACAATGAGCAGTTCTTC.

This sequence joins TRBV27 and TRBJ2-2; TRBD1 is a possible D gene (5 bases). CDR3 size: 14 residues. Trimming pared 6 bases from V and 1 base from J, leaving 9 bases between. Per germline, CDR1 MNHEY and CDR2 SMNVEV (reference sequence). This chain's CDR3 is CASRGTGNTGELFF. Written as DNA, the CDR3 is TGTGCCAGCAGGGGAACAGGGAACACCGGGGAGCTGTTTTTT.

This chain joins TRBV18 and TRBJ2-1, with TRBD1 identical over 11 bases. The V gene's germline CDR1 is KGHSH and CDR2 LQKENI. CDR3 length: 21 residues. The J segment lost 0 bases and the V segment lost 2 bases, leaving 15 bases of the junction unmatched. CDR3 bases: TGTGCCAGCTCACCAGGTATCCGGGACAGGGGGTCACCCCGCTCCTACAATGAGCAGTTCTTC. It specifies CASSPGIRDRGSPRSYNEQFF.

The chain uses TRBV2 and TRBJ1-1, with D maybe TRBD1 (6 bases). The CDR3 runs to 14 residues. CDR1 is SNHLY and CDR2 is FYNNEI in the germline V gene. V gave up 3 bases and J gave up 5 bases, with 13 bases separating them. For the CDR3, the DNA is TGTGCCAGCAGTGATCTAGGGGGGGGGACTGAAGCTTTCTTT. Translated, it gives CASSDLGGGTEAFF.

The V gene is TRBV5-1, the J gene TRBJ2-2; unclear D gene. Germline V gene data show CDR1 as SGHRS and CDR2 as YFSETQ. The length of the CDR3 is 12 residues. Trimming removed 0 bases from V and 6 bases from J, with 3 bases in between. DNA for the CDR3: TGCGCCAGCAGCTTGGTAGCCGGGGAGCTGTTTTTT. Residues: CASSLVAGELFF.

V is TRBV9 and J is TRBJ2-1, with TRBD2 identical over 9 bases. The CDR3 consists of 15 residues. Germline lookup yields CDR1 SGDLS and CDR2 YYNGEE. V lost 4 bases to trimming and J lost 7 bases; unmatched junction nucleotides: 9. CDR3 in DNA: TGTGCCAGCAGCCGTCAGCTAGCGGGGAGGAATGAGCAGTTCTTC. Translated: CASSRQLAGRNEQFF.